This T cell receptor beta chain emerged from a study of blood T cells in healthy people across ages. The germline CDR1 and CDR2 sequences are MDHEN and SYDVKM. The CDR3 loop spans 12 amino acids. Losses at the gene ends were 9 bases for V and 3 bases for J; bases not matched to a gene: 5. This clonotype was recorded many times. Antigen unknown. Whole-study findings and limits: As age increased, TCR beta diversity per million T cells fell in a roughly linear fashion. Any changes in expanded clonotypes were possibly confounded, as donor CMV status remained unknown.

Per sample, extraction of total RNA gave at least 6 micrograms in every case. A second PCR of about 7 to 12 cycles used a sample-barcoded 5' primer and a J-beta primer mix. From the 5' RACE reads, TCRdb called clonotypes with MiXCR, one entry per CDR3 protein. The profile shows hundreds of thousands of distinct CDR3 sequences, over 20% of them singletons. The sequenced material came from blood. This chain connects TRBV28 to TRBJ2-7, with 7 bases lining up with TRBD1. This sequence was found in a man between 65 and 79 years old in good health. CDR3 coding DNA: TGTGCCAGTCGGGACAGCGTCTACGAGCAGTACTTC. Amino acids: CASRDSVYEQYF.